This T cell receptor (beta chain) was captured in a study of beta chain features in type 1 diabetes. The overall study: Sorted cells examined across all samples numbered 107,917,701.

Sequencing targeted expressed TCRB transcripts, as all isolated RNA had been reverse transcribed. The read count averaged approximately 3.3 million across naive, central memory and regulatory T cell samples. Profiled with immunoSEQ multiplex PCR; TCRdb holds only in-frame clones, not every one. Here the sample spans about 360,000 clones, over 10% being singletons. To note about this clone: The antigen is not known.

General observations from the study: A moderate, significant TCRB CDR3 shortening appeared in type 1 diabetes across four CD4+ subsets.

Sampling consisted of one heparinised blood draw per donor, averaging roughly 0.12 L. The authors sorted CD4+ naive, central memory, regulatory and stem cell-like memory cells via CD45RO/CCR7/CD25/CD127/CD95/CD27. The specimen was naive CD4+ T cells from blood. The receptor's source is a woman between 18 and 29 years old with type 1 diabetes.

The CDR3 here is CASSLVGGGVGANVLTF. CDR3 nucleotides: TGTGCCAGCAGCTTAGTGGGAGGCGGGGTTGGGGCCAACGTCCTGACTTTC. The V call is TRBV7-2, the J call TRBJ2-6; weak D call: TRBD2 (6 bases). CDR3 length: 17 residues. Trimming stripped 1 base from V and 3 bases from J, with 13 bases between. Germline V gives CDR1 SGHTA, CDR2 FQGNSA.